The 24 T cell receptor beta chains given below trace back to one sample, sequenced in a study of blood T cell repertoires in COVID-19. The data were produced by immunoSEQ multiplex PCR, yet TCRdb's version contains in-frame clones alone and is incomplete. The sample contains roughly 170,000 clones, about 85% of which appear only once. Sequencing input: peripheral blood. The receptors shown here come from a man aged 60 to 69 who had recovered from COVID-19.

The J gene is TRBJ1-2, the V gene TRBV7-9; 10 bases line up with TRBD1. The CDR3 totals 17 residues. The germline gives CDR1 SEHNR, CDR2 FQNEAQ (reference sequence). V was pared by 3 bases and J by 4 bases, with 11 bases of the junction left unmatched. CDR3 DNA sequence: TGTGCCAGCAGCTTTCCCAACCCGGGACAGGGGCCCTATGGCTACACCTTC. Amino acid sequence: CASSFPNPGQGPYGYTF.

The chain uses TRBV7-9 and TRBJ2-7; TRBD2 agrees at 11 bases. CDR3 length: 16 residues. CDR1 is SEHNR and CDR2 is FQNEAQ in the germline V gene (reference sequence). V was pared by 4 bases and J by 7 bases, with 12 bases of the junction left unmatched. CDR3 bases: TGTGCCAGCAGCTCAGCAGCTAGCGGGGGGAAAGGAGAGCAGTACTTC. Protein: CASSSAASGGKGEQYF.

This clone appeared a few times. This chain's CDR3 is CASSDSREGYTF. For the CDR3, the DNA is TGTGCCAGCAGTGACTCCCGGGAGGGCTACACCTTC. The chain links TRBV6-4 to TRBJ1-2; D is uncertain. This CDR3 has 12 amino acids. The V gene's germline CDR1 is MRHNA and CDR2 SNTAGT. V was clipped by 0 bases and J by 8 bases, with 7 bases between them.

CDR3 nucleotides: TGTGCCAGCAGCTTCGGACAGCAAGAGACCCAGTACTTC. Amino acid sequence: CASSFGQQETQYF. This chain links TRBV7-3 with TRBJ2-5, with D perhaps matching TRBD1 (6 bases). The CDR3 has 13 residues. The V gene's germline CDR1 is SGHTA and CDR2 FQGTGA. V lost 3 bases, J lost 2 bases, and 7 bases lay in between.

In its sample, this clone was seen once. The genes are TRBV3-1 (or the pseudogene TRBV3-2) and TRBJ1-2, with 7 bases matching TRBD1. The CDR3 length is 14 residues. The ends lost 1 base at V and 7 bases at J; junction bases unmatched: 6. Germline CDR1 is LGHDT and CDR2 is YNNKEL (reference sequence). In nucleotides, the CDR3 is TGTGCCAGCAGCCAAGGAACAGGGGCAACTGGCTACACCTTC. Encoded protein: CASSQGTGATGYTF.

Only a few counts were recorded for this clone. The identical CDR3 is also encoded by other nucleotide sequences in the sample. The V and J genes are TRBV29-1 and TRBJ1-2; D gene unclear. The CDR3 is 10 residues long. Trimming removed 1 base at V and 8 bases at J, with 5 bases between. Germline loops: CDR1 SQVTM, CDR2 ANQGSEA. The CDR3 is CSVEGLGYTF. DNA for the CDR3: TGCAGCGTTGAAGGCCTAGGCTACACCTTC.

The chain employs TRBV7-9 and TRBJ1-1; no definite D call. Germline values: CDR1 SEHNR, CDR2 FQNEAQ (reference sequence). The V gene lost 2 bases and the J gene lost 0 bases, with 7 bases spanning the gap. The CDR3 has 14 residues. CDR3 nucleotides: TGTGCCAGCAGCTTACTGGAGATGAACACTGAAGCTTTCTTT. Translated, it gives CASSLLEMNTEAFF. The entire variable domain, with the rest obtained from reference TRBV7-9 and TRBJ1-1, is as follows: DTGVSQNPRHKITKRGQNVTFRCDPISEHNRLYWYRQTLGQGPEFLTYFQNEAQLEKSRLLSDRFSAERPKGSFSTLEIQRTEQGDSAMYLCASSLLEMNTEAFFGQGTRLTVV.

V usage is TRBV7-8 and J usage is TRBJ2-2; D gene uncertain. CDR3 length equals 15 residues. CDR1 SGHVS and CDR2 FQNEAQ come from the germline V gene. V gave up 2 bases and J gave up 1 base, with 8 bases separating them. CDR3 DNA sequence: TGTGCCAGCAGCTTACAGGATTTGAACACCGGGGAGCTGTTTTTT. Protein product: CASSLQDLNTGELFF.

CDR3 in amino acids: CASSDRVETQYF. DNA for the CDR3: TGTGCCAGTAGTGACCGGGTTGAGACCCAGTACTTC. V and J are TRBV19 and TRBJ2-5; the D is unclear. Deletions cut 5 bases from V and 5 bases from J, with 9 bases between. CDR3 length: 12 residues. The germline V gene has CDR1 LNHDA and CDR2 SQIVND (reference sequence).

CDR3 sequence reads: CASKILGFSTGLPCEQYF. The CDR3 DNA reads as TGTGCCAGTAAAATTCTAGGTTTTTCGACAGGGCTGCCATGCGAGCAGTACTTC. The V gene is TRBV19, the J gene TRBJ2-7; 7 bases are a match to TRBD1. V shed 7 bases, J shed 6 bases, and the junction held 24 bases outside the gene matches. Germline values: CDR1 LNHDA, CDR2 SQIVND (reference sequence). This CDR3 has 18 residues.

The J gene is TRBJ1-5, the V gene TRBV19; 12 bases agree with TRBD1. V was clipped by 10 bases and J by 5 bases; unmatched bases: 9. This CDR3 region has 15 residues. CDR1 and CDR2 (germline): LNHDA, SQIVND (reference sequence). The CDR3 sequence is CATRGGQGAHQPQHF. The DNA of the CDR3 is TGTGCCACCCGGGGGGGACAGGGGGCCCATCAGCCCCAGCATTTT.

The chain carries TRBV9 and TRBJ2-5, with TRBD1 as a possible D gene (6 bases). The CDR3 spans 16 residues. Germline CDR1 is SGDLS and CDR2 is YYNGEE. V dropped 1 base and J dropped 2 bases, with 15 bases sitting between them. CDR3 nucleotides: TGTGCCAGCAGCGTAACCCCACAAGGGACACAAGAGACCCAGTACTTC. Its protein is CASSVTPQGTQETQYF.

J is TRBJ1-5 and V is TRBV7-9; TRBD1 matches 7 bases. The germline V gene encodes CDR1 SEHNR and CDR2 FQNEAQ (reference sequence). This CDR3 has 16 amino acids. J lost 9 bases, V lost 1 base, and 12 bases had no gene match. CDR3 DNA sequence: TGTGCCAGCAGCTTAGTTGTTTCTTCAGGGGGAGGGCCCCAGCATTTT. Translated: CASSLVVSSGGGPQHF.

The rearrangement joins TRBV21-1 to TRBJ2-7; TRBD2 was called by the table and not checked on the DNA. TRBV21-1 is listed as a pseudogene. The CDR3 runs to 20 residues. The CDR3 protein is CASSKVWGLVLGRDYYEQYF. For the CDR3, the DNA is TGTGCCAGCAGCAAAGTATGGGGACTAGTCTTGGGGCGGGACTACTACGAGCAGTACTTC.

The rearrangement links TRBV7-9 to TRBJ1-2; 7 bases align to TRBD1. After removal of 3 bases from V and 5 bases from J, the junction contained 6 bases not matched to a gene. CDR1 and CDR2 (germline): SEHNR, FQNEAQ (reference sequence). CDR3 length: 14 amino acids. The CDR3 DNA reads TGTGCCAGCAGCTTTCAGGGGGGAGAATATGGCTACACCTTC. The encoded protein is CASSFQGGEYGYTF.

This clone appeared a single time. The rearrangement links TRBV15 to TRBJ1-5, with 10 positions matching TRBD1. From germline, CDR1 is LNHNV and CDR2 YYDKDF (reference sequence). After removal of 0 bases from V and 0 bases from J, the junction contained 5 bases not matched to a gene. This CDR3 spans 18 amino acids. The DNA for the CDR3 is TGTGCCACCAGCAGAGATGGGGACAGGGGCCGTAGCAATCAGCCCCAGCATTTT. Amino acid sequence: CATSRDGDRGRSNQPQHF.

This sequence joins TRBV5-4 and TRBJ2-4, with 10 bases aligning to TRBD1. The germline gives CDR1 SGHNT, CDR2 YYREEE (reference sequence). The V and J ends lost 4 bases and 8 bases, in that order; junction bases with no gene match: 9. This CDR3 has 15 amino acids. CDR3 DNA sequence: TGTGCCAGCAGCCAGACAGGGGGCACGGGGGACATTCAGTACTTC. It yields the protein CASSQTGGTGDIQYF.

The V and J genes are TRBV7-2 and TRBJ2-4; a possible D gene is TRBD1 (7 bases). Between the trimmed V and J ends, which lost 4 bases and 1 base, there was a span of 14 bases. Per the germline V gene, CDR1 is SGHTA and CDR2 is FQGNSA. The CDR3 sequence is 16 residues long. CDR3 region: CASSSLTGRAKNIQYF. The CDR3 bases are TGTGCCAGCAGCTCCCTGACAGGGAGGGCCAAAAACATTCAGTACTTC.

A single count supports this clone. CDR3 region: CASTRGTTGELFF. CDR3 sequence (DNA): TGTGCCAGCACCCGAGGGACTACCGGGGAGCTGTTTTTT. The rearrangement joins TRBV5-6 to TRBJ2-2; D might be TRBD2 (6 bases). CDR1 and CDR2 from the germline V gene are SGHDT and YYEEEE. V dropped 6 bases and J dropped 5 bases, with 11 bases sitting between them. This CDR3 is built from 13 residues.

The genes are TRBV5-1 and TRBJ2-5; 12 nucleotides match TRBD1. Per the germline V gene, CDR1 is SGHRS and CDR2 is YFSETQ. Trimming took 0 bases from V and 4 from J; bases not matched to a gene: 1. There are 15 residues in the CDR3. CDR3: CASSLAGQGAETQYF. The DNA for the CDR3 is TGCGCCAGCAGCTTGGCGGGACAGGGGGCAGAGACCCAGTACTTC.

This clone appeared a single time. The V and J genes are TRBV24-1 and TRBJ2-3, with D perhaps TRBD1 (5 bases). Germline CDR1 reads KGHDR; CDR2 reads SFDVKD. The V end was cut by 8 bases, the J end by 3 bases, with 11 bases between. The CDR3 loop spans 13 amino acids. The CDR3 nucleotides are TGTGCCACCACAGGGAAAAATACAGATACGCAGTATTTT. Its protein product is CATTGKNTDTQYF.

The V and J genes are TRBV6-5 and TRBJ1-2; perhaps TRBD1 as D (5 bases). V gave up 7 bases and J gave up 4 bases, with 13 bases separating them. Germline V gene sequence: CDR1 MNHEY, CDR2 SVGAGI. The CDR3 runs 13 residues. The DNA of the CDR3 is TGTGCCAGCACGCAATCCGGGGGCTATGGCTACACCTTC. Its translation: CASTQSGGYGYTF.

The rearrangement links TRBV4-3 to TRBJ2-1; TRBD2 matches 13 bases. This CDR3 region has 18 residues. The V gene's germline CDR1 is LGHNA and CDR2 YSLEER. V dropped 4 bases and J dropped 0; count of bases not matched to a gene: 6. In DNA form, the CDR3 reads TGCGCCAGCAGCCGCGGACTAGCGGGGGATCGCTCCTACAATGAGCAGTTCTTC. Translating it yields CASSRGLAGDRSYNEQFF.

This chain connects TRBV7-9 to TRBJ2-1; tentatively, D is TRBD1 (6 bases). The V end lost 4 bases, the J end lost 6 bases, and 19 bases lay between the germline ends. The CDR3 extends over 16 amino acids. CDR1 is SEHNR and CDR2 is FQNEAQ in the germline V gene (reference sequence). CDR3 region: CASSSGASRALNEQFF. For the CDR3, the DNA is TGTGCCAGCAGCTCAGGGGCCAGCAGGGCCCTCAATGAGCAGTTCTTC.